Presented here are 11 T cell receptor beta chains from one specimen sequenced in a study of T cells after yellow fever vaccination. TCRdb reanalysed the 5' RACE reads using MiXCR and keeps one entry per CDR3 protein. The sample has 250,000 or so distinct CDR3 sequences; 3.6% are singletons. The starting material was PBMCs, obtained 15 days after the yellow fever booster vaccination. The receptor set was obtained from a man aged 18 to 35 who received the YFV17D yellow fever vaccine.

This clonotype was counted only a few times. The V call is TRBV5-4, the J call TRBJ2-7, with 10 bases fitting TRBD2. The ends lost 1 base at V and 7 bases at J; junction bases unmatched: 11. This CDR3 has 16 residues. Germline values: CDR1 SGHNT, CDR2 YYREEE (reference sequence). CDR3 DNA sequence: TGTGCCAGCAGCTTGCTTAGCGGGGGGCCCTTGGAGGAGCAGTACTTC. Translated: CASSLLSGGPLEEQYF. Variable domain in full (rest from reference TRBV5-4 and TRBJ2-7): ETGVTQSPTHLIKTRGQQVTLRCSSQSGHNTVSWYQQALGQGPQFIFQYYREEENGRGNFPPRFSGLQFPNYSSELNVNALELDDSALYLCASSLLSGGPLEEQYFGPGTRLTVT.

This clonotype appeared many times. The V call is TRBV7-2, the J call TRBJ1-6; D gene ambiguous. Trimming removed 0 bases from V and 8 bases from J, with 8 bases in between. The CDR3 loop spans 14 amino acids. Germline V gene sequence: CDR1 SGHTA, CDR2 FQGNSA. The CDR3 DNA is TGTGCCAGCAGCTTAGCGCCGGGTTATTCACCCCTCCACTTT. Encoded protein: CASSLAPGYSPLHF.

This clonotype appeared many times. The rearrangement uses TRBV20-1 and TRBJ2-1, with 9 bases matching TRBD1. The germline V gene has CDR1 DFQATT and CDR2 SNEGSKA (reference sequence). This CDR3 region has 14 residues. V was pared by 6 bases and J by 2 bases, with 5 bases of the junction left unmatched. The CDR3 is CSARRDRAYNEQFF. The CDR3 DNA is TGCAGTGCCCGCCGGGACAGGGCCTACAATGAGCAGTTCTTC.

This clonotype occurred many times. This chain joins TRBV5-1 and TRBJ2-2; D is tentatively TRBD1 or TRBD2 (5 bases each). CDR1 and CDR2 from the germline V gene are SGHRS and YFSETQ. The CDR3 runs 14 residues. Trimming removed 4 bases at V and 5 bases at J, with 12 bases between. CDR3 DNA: TGCGCCAGCAGCCCACTCGGGGCGACCGGGGAGCTGTTTTTT. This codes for CASSPLGATGELFF.

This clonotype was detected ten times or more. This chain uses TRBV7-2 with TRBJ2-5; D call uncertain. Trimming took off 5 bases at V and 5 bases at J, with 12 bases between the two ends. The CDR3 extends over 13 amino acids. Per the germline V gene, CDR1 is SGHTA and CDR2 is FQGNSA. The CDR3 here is CASSLGYAETQYF. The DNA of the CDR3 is TGTGCCAGCAGCCTGGGATACGCCGAGACCCAGTACTTC.

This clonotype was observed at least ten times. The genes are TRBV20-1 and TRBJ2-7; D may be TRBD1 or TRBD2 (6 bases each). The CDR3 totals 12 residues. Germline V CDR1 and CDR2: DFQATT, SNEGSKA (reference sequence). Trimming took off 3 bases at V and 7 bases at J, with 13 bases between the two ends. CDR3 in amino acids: CSASRGEGEQYF. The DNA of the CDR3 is TGCAGTGCTAGTAGGGGGGAAGGGGAGCAGTACTTC.

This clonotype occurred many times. Here the CDR3 reads CASSLQGPQQFF. The CDR3 DNA follows: TGCGCCAGCAGCTTACAGGGGCCCCAGCAGTTCTTC. The rearrangement uses TRBV5-1 and TRBJ2-1; 7 bases are shared with TRBD1. The CDR3 spans 12 residues. From germline, CDR1 is SGHRS and CDR2 YFSETQ. With 2 bases clipped from V and 11 bases from J, the junction kept 4 bases outside the gene matches.

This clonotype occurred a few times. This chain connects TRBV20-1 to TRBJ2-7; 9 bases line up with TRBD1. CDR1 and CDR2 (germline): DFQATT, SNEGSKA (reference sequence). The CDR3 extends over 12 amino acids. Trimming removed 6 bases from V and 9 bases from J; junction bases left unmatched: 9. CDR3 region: CSAVDRGKRQYV. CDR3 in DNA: TGCAGTGCCGTTGACAGGGGGAAGCGGCAGTACGTC.

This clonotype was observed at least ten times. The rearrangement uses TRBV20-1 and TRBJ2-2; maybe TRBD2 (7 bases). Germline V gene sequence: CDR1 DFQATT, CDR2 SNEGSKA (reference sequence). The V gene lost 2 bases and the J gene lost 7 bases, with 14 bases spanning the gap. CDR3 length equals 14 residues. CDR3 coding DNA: TGCAGTGCTAGAAGTGGGGGGGCGGACGGGGAGCTGTTTTTT. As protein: CSARSGGADGELFF.

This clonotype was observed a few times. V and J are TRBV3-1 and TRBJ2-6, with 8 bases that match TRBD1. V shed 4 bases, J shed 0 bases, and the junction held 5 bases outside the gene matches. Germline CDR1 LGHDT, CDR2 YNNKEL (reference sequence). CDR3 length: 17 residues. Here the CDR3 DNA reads TGTGCCAGCAGCCGCCGAGACAGGGGCTCTGGGGCCAACGTCCTGACTTTC. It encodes CASSRRDRGSGANVLTF.

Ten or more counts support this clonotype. In DNA, the CDR3 is TGCGCCAGCAGCTTCACCATTACTACGGAGACCCAGTACTTC. It encodes CASSFTITTETQYF. V gene TRBV5-1 combines with J gene TRBJ2-5, with D unclear. The CDR3 runs 14 residues. Germline V gives CDR1 SGHRS, CDR2 YFSETQ. Trimming shortened V by 2 bases and J by 5 bases, and 13 bases separated the two germline ends.